A single sample is the source of the 12 T cell receptor beta chains below, sequenced in a study of T cells in Graves' hyperthyroidism and ophthalmopathy. Researchers amplified the TCR beta CDR3 regions from RNA transcripts. TCR CDR3 regions were first amplified by RT-PCR with HTBI primers. TCRdb re-derived calls from the multiplex PCR reads in MiXCR, one entry per CDR3 protein. The sample yields around 520,000 distinct CDR3 sequences, around 15% seen once. Specimen: blood. Receptors originate from a middle-aged woman with Graves' hyperthyroidism.

This clonotype was found a few times. The CDR3 spells CASSFSAFGGEQFF. The CDR3 DNA reads as TGTGCCAGCAGCTTTAGCGCTTTCGGGGGGGAGCAGTTCTTC. J is TRBJ2-1 and V is TRBV7-9; TRBD2 aligns across 7 bases. Germline-derived CDR1 and CDR2 are SEHNR and FQNEAQ (reference sequence). The V and J ends lost 3 bases and 10 bases, in that order; junction bases with no gene match: 9. The CDR3 covers 14 residues.

This clonotype occurred many times. This chain uses TRBV5-8 with TRBJ2-1, with D tentatively TRBD1 (6 bases). This CDR3 is built from 14 residues. Germline V CDR1 and CDR2: SGHTS, YDEGEE. The V end lost 4 bases, the J end lost 8 bases, and 16 bases lay between the germline ends. The CDR3 region has the DNA TGTGCCAGCAGCAGGGCAGGGGCGTACGATGAGCAGTTCTTC. Protein sequence: CASSRAGAYDEQFF.

There are many counts of this clonotype. The gene calls are TRBV20-1 and TRBJ2-3; TRBD2 agrees at 14 bases. This CDR3 is built from 17 residues. V lost 6 bases, J lost 0 bases, and 8 bases stayed unmatched. Germline lookup yields CDR1 DFQATT and CDR2 SNEGSKA (reference sequence). The CDR3 is CSARRLAGGHSTDTQYF. In DNA form, the CDR3 reads TGCAGTGCGAGGAGACTAGCGGGAGGGCACAGCACAGATACGCAGTATTTT.

This clonotype was counted ten times or more. The chain carries TRBV11-3 and TRBJ1-1; D is undetermined. The CDR3 sequence is 13 residues long. Germline V gene lookup returns CDR1 SGHNT and CDR2 YENEEA. Between the trimmed V and J ends, which lost 3 bases and 6 bases, there was a span of 11 bases. DNA of the CDR3: TGTGCCAGCAGCTTTGTCTTCGGCTCTGAAGCTTTCTTT. This sequence encodes CASSFVFGSEAFF. The full variable domain, rest sourced from reference TRBV11-3 and TRBJ1-1, is EAGVVQSPRYKIIEKKQPVAFWCNPISGHNTLYWYLQNLGQGPELLIRYENEEAVDDSQLPKDRFSAERLKGVDSTLKIQPAELGDSAVYLCASSFVFGSEAFFGQGTRLTVV.

This clonotype showed up just a few times. The chain uses TRBV6-4 and TRBJ1-1; D unresolved. The V end lost 7 bases, the J end lost 0 bases, and 9 bases lay between the germline ends. Germline V gene lookup returns CDR1 MRHNA and CDR2 SNTAGT. The CDR3 contains 13 residues. The CDR3 bases are TGTGCCAGCAAGGAGGGTTTGAACACTGAAGCTTTCTTT. Its protein is CASKEGLNTEAFF.

The V gene is TRBV9, the J gene TRBJ2-2; no clear D gene. Between the trimmed V and J ends, which lost 8 bases and 7 bases, there was a span of 6 bases. Germline CDR1 reads SGDLS; CDR2 reads YYNGEE. The CDR3 runs to 10 residues. CDR3 nucleotides: TGTGCCAGTCGGTTCGGGGAGCTGTTTTTT. Its protein product is CASRFGELFF.

This clonotype showed up many times. This sequence joins TRBV12-3 or TRBV12-4 and TRBJ1-1; no reliable D call. Trimming took 1 base from V and 6 from J, leaving 12 bases between them. The CDR3 has 14 residues. This CDR3 reads CASSLGYQGAEAFF. The CDR3 bases are TGTGCCAGCAGTTTAGGATACCAAGGCGCTGAAGCTTTCTTT.

To note about this clonotype: Germline is not matched at one junction end, which may reflect a read error. The chain has TRBV12-5 and TRBJ1-2; D is unclear. From germline, CDR1 is LGHNT and CDR2 FRNRAP. The CDR3 has 14 amino acids. The CDR3 is CANGLVYGYYGYTF. For the CDR3, the DNA is TGTGCTAATGGTTTGGTTTACGGTTACTATGGCTACACCTTC.

This sequence joins TRBV5-1 and TRBJ2-1; 13 nucleotides align to TRBD2. Germline CDR1 and CDR2: SGHRS and YFSETQ. With V trimmed by 0 bases and J by 5 bases, 11 bases remained unmatched. The CDR3 is 19 residues long. The CDR3 sequence: CASSLAGRTSGSRDNEQFF. The DNA for the CDR3 is TGCGCCAGCAGCTTGGCTGGGAGGACTAGCGGGAGTAGAGACAATGAGCAGTTCTTC.

For this clonotype: It is likely a read error: a sequence one base away is far more abundant. The CDR3 is CASSLTYNEQLF. The CDR3 region has the DNA TGTGCCAGCAGCCTCACCTACAATGAGCAGCTCTTC. The rearrangement links TRBV3-1 to TRBJ2-1; D not certain. The CDR3 loop spans 12 amino acids. Germline lookup yields CDR1 LGHDT and CDR2 YNNKEL (reference sequence).

This rearrangement joins TRBV20-1 to TRBJ1-3; D is ambiguous. The V end lost 5 bases, the J end lost 6 bases, and 11 bases lay between the germline ends. The V gene's germline CDR1 is DFQATT and CDR2 SNEGSKA (reference sequence). There are 12 residues in the CDR3. The DNA of the CDR3 is TGCAGTGCTCGGGCGGTCGAAAACACCATATATTTT. Translation gives CSARAVENTIYF.

A few counts support this clonotype. The J gene is TRBJ2-1, the V gene TRBV4-2; TRBD2 might be the D (7 bases). Per germline, CDR1 LGHNA and CDR2 YNFKEQ. The CDR3 sequence is 18 residues long. V lost 3 bases to trimming and J lost 2 bases, with 20 bases between them. The CDR3 spells CASSQRGGGSGTYNEQFF. The DNA for the CDR3 is TGTGCCAGCAGCCAGAGGGGGGGGGGTAGCGGCACCTACAATGAGCAGTTCTTC.